The rows below give T cell receptor beta chains drawn from one sample of a study of patients and donors after allogeneic stem cell transplantation. TCRdb used MiXCR to reprocess the RT-PCR reads, holding one entry per CDR3 protein. The table shows some 880,000 distinct CDR3 sequences, with more than 15% occurring only once. The sequenced sample was blood, either unsorted or a sorted T cell fraction (not recorded which). The receptors here all came from a human donor who was either an allogeneic HSCT recipient or a stem cell or donor lymphocyte infusion donor (not recorded which). It is not recorded whose cells these are; they may come from a transplant donor. Each CDR3 is given with its conserved first and last residue. The order of the fields is clone size, D gene, V gene, J gene, CDR3 DNA, CDR3 protein. The D gene is left open where the match is weak. Size is omitted from some rows. Given values are once, few, many or a class for expanded clones.

size: many; D: -; V: TRBV5-1; J: TRBJ2-1; DNA: TGCGCCAGCAGCGAAGAGCGTGGCAATGAGCAGTTCTTC; CDR3: CASSEERGNEQFF
size: few; D: -; V: TRBV15; J: TRBJ1-1; DNA: TGTGCCACCAGCAGAGGCCGCAGGAACACTGAAGCTTTCTTT; CDR3: CATSRGRRNTEAFF
size: -; D: -; V: TRBV7-9; J: TRBJ1-1; DNA: TGTGCCAGCAGTTCCGTGCGGTGGAATGAAGCTTTCTTT; CDR3: CASSSVRWNEAFF
size: many; D: TRBD1; V: TRBV12-3/TRBV12-4; J: TRBJ1-1; DNA: TGTGCCAGCAGTTCGGACAGGGGATACACTGAAGCTTTCTTT; CDR3: CASSSDRGYTEAFF
size: few; D: -; V: TRBV25-1; J: TRBJ2-3; DNA: TGTGCCAGCAGTAGGACATCCCCTGACACAGATACGCAGTATTTT; CDR3: CASSRTSPDTDTQYF
size: -; D: -; V: TRBV20-1; J: TRBJ2-1; DNA: TGCAGTGCCTCTAGCGTCGAGCAGTTCTTC; CDR3: CSASSVEQFF
size: few; D: TRBD2; V: TRBV20-1; J: TRBJ2-1; DNA: TGCAGTGCTAGCCCCGATGGGACTAGCGGGAGGGCTTCCTACAATGAGCAGTTCTTC; CDR3: CSASPDGTSGRASYNEQFF
size: few; D: -; V: TRBV12-3/TRBV12-4; J: TRBJ1-2; DNA: TGTGCCAGCAGCCCTTTGGGCAGGGAGGTGACTACTGGCTACACCTTC; CDR3: CASSPLGREVTTGYTF
size: -; D: -; V: TRBV14; J: TRBJ2-4; DNA: TGTGCCAGCAGCCGCGGACAGAAAAACATTCAGTACTTC; CDR3: CASSRGQKNIQYF
size: many; D: -; V: TRBV12-3/TRBV12-4; J: TRBJ2-3; DNA: TGTGCCAGCAGCGACACCGGGACGGCTAGCACAGATACGCAGTATTTT; CDR3: CASSDTGTASTDTQYF
size: few; D: -; V: TRBV20-1; J: TRBJ2-5; DNA: TGCAGTGCTAGAGTCGGGCGCACGAATTACCAAGAGACCCAGTACTTC; CDR3: CSARVGRTNYQETQYF
size: few; D: -; V: TRBV29-1; J: TRBJ1-1; DNA: TGCAGCGTTCACTCCCAGAAATCTAACACTGAAGCTTTCTTT; CDR3: CSVHSQKSNTEAFF
size: -; D: TRBD1; V: TRBV5-1; J: TRBJ2-2; DNA: TGCGCCAGCAGTTTCGACAGGGCCGGGCTCACCGGGGAGCTGTTTTTT; CDR3: CASSFDRAGLTGELFF
size: few; D: TRBD1; V: TRBV7-6; J: TRBJ2-2; DNA: TGTGCCAGCAGCCCGGGACAGGGTGTTGGGGAGCTGTTTTTT; CDR3: CASSPGQGVGELFF
size: few; D: TRBD1; V: TRBV7-9; J: TRBJ2-7; DNA: TGTGCCAGCAGCACAGAAACAGGGGCGGCCTACGAGCAGTACTTC; CDR3: CASSTETGAAYEQYF
size: once; D: TRBD2; V: TRBV3-1; J: TRBJ2-1; DNA: TGTGCCAGCAGCCAAGCTACTAGCGGGAGCCCTCCCTACAATGAGCAGTTCTTC; CDR3: CASSQATSGSPPYNEQFF
size: -; D: -; V: TRBV2; J: TRBJ1-5; DNA: TGTGCCAGCAGTGAAAGGCAGGTGGACCAGCCCCAGCATTTT; CDR3: CASSERQVDQPQHF
size: few; D: -; V: TRBV4-2; J: TRBJ2-7; DNA: TGTGCCAGCAGCCAAGATGCGGTACTAGGGGAGCAGTACTTC; CDR3: CASSQDAVLGEQYF